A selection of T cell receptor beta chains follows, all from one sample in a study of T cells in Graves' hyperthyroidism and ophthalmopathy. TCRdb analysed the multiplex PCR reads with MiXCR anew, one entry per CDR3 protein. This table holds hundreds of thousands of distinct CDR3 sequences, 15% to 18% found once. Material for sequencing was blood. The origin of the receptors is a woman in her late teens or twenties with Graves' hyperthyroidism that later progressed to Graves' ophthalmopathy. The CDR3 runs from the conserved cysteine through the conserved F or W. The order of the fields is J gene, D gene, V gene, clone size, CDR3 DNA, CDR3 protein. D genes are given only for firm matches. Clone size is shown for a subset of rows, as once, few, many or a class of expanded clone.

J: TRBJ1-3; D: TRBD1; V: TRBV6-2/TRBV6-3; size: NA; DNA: TGTGCCAGCAGTTACTCGGTACCCCCGACACAGGGGCCTGGAAACACCATATATTTT; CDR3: CASSYSVPPTQGPGNTIYF
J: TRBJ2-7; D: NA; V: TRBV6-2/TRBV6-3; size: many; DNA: TGTGCCAGCAGTTACGCTAGGGACACGCAGTACTTC; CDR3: CASSYARDTQYF
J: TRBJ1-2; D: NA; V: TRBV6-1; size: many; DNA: TGTGCCAGCAGTGAAACGGGTGGAGGGGATGGCTACACCTTC; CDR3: CASSETGGGDGYTF
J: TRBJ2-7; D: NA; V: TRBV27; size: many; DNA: TGTGCCAGCAGTTTCCCGGAACGCTACGAGCAGTACTTC; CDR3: CASSFPERYEQYF
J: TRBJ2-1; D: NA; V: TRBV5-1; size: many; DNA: TGCGCCAGCAGCTGGGGGCAGACCAATGAGCAGTTCTTC; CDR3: CASSWGQTNEQFF
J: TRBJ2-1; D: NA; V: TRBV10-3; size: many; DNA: TGTGCCATCAGCGATCAGGATGAGCAGTTCTTC; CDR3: CAISDQDEQFF
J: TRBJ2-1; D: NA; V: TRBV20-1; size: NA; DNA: TGCAGTGCTAGAATTGGGGCGGGCTCCTACAATGAGCAGTTCTTC; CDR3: CSARIGAGSYNEQFF
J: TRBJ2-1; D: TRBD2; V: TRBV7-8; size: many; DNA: TGTGCCAGCAGCTTAGAACTAGCGGAGTACAATGAGCAGTTCTTC; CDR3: CASSLELAEYNEQFF
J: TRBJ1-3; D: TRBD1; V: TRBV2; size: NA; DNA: TGTGCCAGCTCCCCGACAGGGACTGGAAACACCATATATTTT; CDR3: CASSPTGTGNTIYF
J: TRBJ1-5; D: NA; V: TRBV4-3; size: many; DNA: TGCGCCAGCAGCCAAGACCGAGGGTATGGCAATCAGCCCCAGCATTTT; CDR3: CASSQDRGYGNQPQHF
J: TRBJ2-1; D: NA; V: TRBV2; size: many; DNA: TGTGCCAGCAGTGAAGCTCGCGGATTCTTC; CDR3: CASSEARGFF